This is a list of T cell receptor beta chains from one sample in a study of immune cell composition in non-small cell lung cancer. Sequencing used immunoSEQ multiplex PCR; TCRdb keeps in-frame clones, though not all of them. The sample yields 2,000 to 3,000 clones, about four fifths seen once. The specimen was lung tumor tissue. Receptor source: a human donor with non-small cell lung cancer. The CDR3 runs from the conserved cysteine through the conserved F or W. The D gene is left open where the match is weak.

J gene	V gene	D gene	CDR3 protein	CDR3 DNA
TRBJ1-5	TRBV6-5	NA	CASSEAGWNQPQHF	TGTGCCAGCAGTGAGGCAGGGTGGAATCAGCCCCAGCATTTT
TRBJ2-2	TRBV14	TRBD2	CASSLTGRLAGVLNTGELFF	TGTGCCAGCAGCCTAACAGGGCGTCTAGCGGGAGTTTTGAACACCGGGGAGCTGTTTTTT
TRBJ2-2	TRBV7-6	NA	CASSLAPEIPGELFF	TGTGCCAGCAGCTTAGCGCCTGAGATACCCGGGGAGCTGTTTTTT
TRBJ1-2	TRBV4-3	NA	CASSRSQGSYGYTF	TGCGCCAGCAGCCGCTCCCAGGGGAGCTATGGCTACACCTTC
TRBJ2-2	TRBV28	TRBD2	CASRGLAGDPGGGTGELFF	TGTGCCAGCAGAGGGTTAGCGGGAGACCCTGGGGGTGGCACCGGGGAGCTGTTTTTT
TRBJ2-3	TRBV4-1	NA	CASSQEAVEDTQYF	TGCGCCAGCAGCCAAGAGGCGGTAGAGGATACGCAGTATTTT
TRBJ2-2	TRBV5-1	TRBD1	CASSRTGGDTGELFF	TGCGCCAGCAGCAGGACAGGGGGAGACACCGGGGAGCTGTTTTTT
TRBJ2-7	TRBV7-3	TRBD1	CASSLGQDSYEQYF	TGTGCCAGCAGCTTAGGACAGGATTCCTACGAGCAGTACTTC
TRBJ2-5	TRBV5-5	TRBD1	CASSLAETGVFRQYF	TGTGCCAGCAGCTTGGCGGAGACAGGGGTCTTTAGACAGTACTTC
TRBJ2-7	TRBV30	TRBD2	CASEREGLYEQYF	TGTGCCTCTGAGCGGGAGGGCCTCTACGAGCAGTACTTC
TRBJ1-1	TRBV9	TRBD1	CASSVTHETGALHTEAFF	TGTGCCAGCAGCGTAACGCACGAGACAGGGGCTTTGCACACTGAAGCTTTCTTT
TRBJ2-7	TRBV5-1	TRBD1	CASSLGISGQIYEQYF	TGCGCCAGCAGCTTGGGAATATCGGGACAGATCTACGAGCAGTACTTC
TRBJ2-1	TRBV6-1	NA	CASSEAGPRINEQFF	TGTGCCAGCAGTGAAGCTGGGCCAAGGATCAATGAGCAGTTCTTC
TRBJ2-7	TRBV7-8	TRBD2	CASTSHPQLAGDVEQYF	TGTGCCAGCACCTCACACCCTCAACTAGCGGGAGATGTCGAGCAGTACTTC
TRBJ1-4	TRBV7-2	NA	CASSLGLREKLFF	TGTGCCAGCAGCTTAGGGTTGCGCGAAAAACTGTTTTTT
TRBJ2-3	TRBV4-1	TRBD2	CASSQDSGSSTDTQYF	TGCGCCAGCAGCCAAGATAGCGGGTCTAGCACAGATACGCAGTATTTT
TRBJ2-5	TRBV5-8	TRBD2	CASSLSGRGYGETQYF	TGTGCCAGCAGCCTTAGCGGGAGAGGCTACGGGGAGACCCAGTACTTC
TRBJ2-3	TRBV5-4	TRBD2	CASSPHTIAGGRADTQYF	TGTGCCAGCAGCCCTCATACCATAGCGGGGGGGAGGGCAGATACGCAGTATTTT